Below, 29 T cell receptor beta chains from the same sample are listed, as sequenced in a study of Graves' ophthalmopathy and Graves' hyperthyroidism (dated 2018 in TCRdb). Sequencing was performed on an Illumina HiSeq 2000. TCR beta CDR3 regions were amplified from RNA transcripts for repertoire sequencing. The first round of RT-PCR was done with HTBI primers and the Qiagen OneStep RT-PCR kit, and was followed by a second round of multiplex PCR, then size selection and purification. The public reads were reprocessed in TCRdb via fastp at Q25 and MiXCR, keeping in-frame beta chains. Every distinct CDR3 protein forms one entry, paired with its most common genes and DNA. A total of about 740,000 distinct CDR3 sequences appear in this sample, approximately 40% of them only once. The top ten constitute approximately 43% of the sample. The sample consisted of peripheral blood. The receptors were sampled from an adult man with Graves' ophthalmopathy.

This clonotype came up many times. The rearrangement uses TRBV10-3 and TRBJ2-5; D uncertain. Trimming stripped 10 bases from V and 0 bases from J, with 12 bases between. In germline, CDR1 is ENHRY, CDR2 SYGVKD. The CDR3 contains 13 residues. The CDR3 spells CASSPSYQETQYF. In DNA, the CDR3 is TGTGCCAGCAGCCCTTCGTACCAAGAGACCCAGTACTTC.

This chain connects TRBV25-1 to TRBJ1-6; TRBD1 might be the D (5 bases). Between the trimmed V and J ends, which lost 9 bases and 7 bases, there was a span of 10 bases. The CDR3 extends over 12 amino acids. Germline V gene sequence: CDR1 MGHDK, CDR2 SYGVNS. The chain's CDR3 is CASFRDNSPLHF. The CDR3, as DNA: TGTGCCAGTTTCAGGGACAATTCACCCCTCCACTTT.

This chain joins TRBV20-1 and TRBJ2-5, with 10 bases lining up with TRBD1. Germline CDR1 is DFQATT and CDR2 is SNEGSKA (reference sequence). V gave up 4 bases and J gave up 5 bases; unmatched junction bases: 13. The CDR3 runs 16 residues. CDR3 sequence reads: CSANVPGQGTRETQYF. The CDR3 region has the DNA TGCAGTGCTAACGTCCCGGGACAGGGGACGAGGGAGACCCAGTACTTC.

About this clonotype: One end of the junction does not line up with germline, which may come from a read error. This chain connects TRBV7-9 to TRBJ2-7; D unresolved. Germline V lookup: CDR1 SEHNR, CDR2 FQNEAQ (reference sequence). The CDR3 runs to 15 residues. The CDR3: CASSQVPPGDHEQYF. In nucleotides, the CDR3 is TGCGCCAGCAGCCAAGTTCCACCAGGAGATCACGAGCAGTACTTC.

This chain connects TRBV7-9 to TRBJ2-6; no clear D gene. CDR3 length: 17 amino acids. Trimming shortened V by 1 base and J by 4 bases, and 14 bases separated the two germline ends. Per the germline V gene, CDR1 is SEHNR and CDR2 is FQNEAQ (reference sequence). The CDR3 here is CASSLVQRSLGANVLTF. CDR3 DNA: TGTGCCAGCAGCTTAGTTCAACGGTCTCTGGGGGCCAACGTCCTGACTTTC.

This chain connects TRBV7-2 to TRBJ2-2, with 8 bases matching TRBD1. The CDR3 is made up of 15 amino acids. In germline, CDR1 is SGHTA, CDR2 FQGNSA. V shed 0 bases, J shed 4 bases, and the junction held 1 base outside the gene matches. Written as DNA, the CDR3 is TGTGCCAGCAGCTTAGCCAGGGGGCCCACCGGGGAGCTGTTTTTT. Translated, it gives CASSLARGPTGELFF.

This clonotype was found many times. This chain links TRBV7-2 with TRBJ2-7; no firm D call. Germline-derived CDR1 and CDR2 are SGHTA and FQGNSA. The V and J ends lost 1 base and 7 bases respectively, with 8 bases between them. This CDR3 is 12 amino acids long. CDR3: CASSLGHSEQYF. The CDR3 DNA reads as TGTGCCAGCAGCTTAGGTCATTCAGAGCAGTACTTC. The whole variable domain, remainder taken from reference TRBV7-2 and TRBJ2-7, is GAGVSQSPSNKVTEKGKDVELRCDPISGHTALYWYRQSLGQGLEFLIYFQGNSAPDKSGLPSDRFSAERTGGSVSTLTIQRTQQEDSAVYLCASSLGHSEQYFGPGTRLTVT.

The chain employs TRBV25-1 and TRBJ2-6, with D possibly being TRBD1 (6 bases). The CDR3 length is 17 residues. With 5 bases removed from V and 0 bases from J, the gap between germline ends came to 14 bases. Germline CDR1 and CDR2: MGHDK and SYGVNS. CDR3 bases: TGTGCCAGCAGTTTAAGTGGGGGCCGCTCTGGGGCCAACGTCCTGACTTTC. This translates into CASSLSGGRSGANVLTF.

This clonotype was counted between two and nine times. CDR3 in DNA: TGTGCCAGCAGCTTGTTCAACCACAGGGCCTCTGGGGCCAACGTCCTGACTTTC. This encodes CASSLFNHRASGANVLTF. The V gene is TRBV7-2, the J gene TRBJ2-6, with D possibly being TRBD1 (6 bases). Germline CDR1 is SGHTA and CDR2 is FQGNSA. V lost 3 bases and J lost 0, with 15 bases in between. The CDR3 totals 18 residues.

This clonotype was counted between two and nine times. The genes are TRBV6-1 and TRBJ1-2; 7 positions agree with TRBD1. The junction had 4 bases not matched to a gene; V was cut back by 3 bases and J by 0 bases. The CDR3 is made up of 15 amino acids. In germline, CDR1 is MNHNS, CDR2 SASEGT. CDR3 protein: CASSDAGTANYGYTF. CDR3 DNA sequence: TGTGCCAGCAGTGACGCCGGGACAGCTAACTATGGCTACACCTTC.

This clonotype was picked up one time. This may come from a read error, since a much larger clone is one base off. The chain uses TRBV7-9 and TRBJ2-7; D unclear. The DNA end is a closer match to TRBJ2-5, so the J assignment may be wrong. This CDR3 contains 13 residues. The germline V gene has CDR1 SEHNR and CDR2 FQNEAQ (reference sequence). CDR3 in DNA: TGTGCCAGCGGCCCTTTGTCAACCGGGACCCAGTACTTC. Protein product: CASGPLSTGTQYF.

The table lists this clonotype with a count of one. Germline and junction disagree at one end, which may indicate a read error. The V gene is TRBV20-1, the J gene TRBJ1-3, with D maybe TRBD1 (5 bases). The germline CDR1 and CDR2 sequences are DFQATT and SNEGSKA (reference sequence). This CDR3 is 14 amino acids long. The CDR3 loop reads CSARDDSSGSTIYF. The CDR3 nucleotides read TGCAGTGCTAGAGATGACAGCTCTGGAAGCACCATATATTTT.

A word on this clonotype: One base away lies a much larger clone, so this may be a sequencing read error. The rearrangement uses TRBV9 and TRBJ1-1, with no clear D. The V gene's germline CDR1 is SGDLS and CDR2 YYNGEE. V lost 4 bases and J lost 0, with 7 bases in between. The CDR3 loop spans 13 amino acids. The CDR3 loop is CASSPHMNTEAFF. The CDR3 nucleotides read TGTGCCAGCAGCCCCCACATGAACACTGAAGCTTTCTTT.

This chain joins TRBV20-1 and TRBJ1-2; tentatively, D is TRBD1 (5 bases). This CDR3 has 13 amino acids. Germline V gene lookup returns CDR1 DFQATT and CDR2 SNEGSKA (reference sequence). V was cut by 0 bases and J by 3 bases, with 8 bases left in between. The CDR3 nucleotides are TGCAGTGCTAGAGAACAGGTGGACTATGGCTACACCTTC. Translated, it gives CSAREQVDYGYTF.

The chain has TRBV20-1 and TRBJ1-4, with D possibly TRBD1 on 6 matching bases. The ends were cut back, 6 bases at V and 0 bases at J, with 11 bases in the middle. The CDR3 sequence is 14 residues long. CDR1 is DFQATT and CDR2 is SNEGSKA in the germline V gene (reference sequence). CDR3 in DNA: TGCAGTGCAACCGGACAGTCAACTAATGAAAAACTGTTTTTT. The encoded protein is CSATGQSTNEKLFF.

About this clonotype: A read error may be the cause here, since a much bigger clone is one base away. V usage is TRBV20-1 and J usage is TRBJ1-1; no definite D call. The CDR3 extends over 12 amino acids. Looked up from germline, CDR1 is DFQATT and CDR2 is SNEGSKA (reference sequence). CDR3 DNA sequence: TGCAGTGCTAGGACCTGGCGGACTGAAGCTTCCTTT. As protein: CSARTWRTEASF.

This chain joins TRBV7-9 and TRBJ1-3, with 10 bases aligning to TRBD1. Germline CDR1 and CDR2: SEHNR and FQNEAQ (reference sequence). This CDR3 is built from 17 residues. V was clipped by 2 bases and J by 3 bases; unmatched bases: 7. The CDR3 nucleotides are TGTGCCAGCAGCTTAATAGCCGGGACAGGGGTTGGAAACACCATATATTTT. Translated: CASSLIAGTGVGNTIYF.

This clonotype was picked up many times. The rearrangement joins TRBV10-3 to TRBJ1-2; tentatively, D is TRBD1 (5 bases). The CDR3 extends over 12 amino acids. V shed 11 bases and J shed 8 bases, with 18 bases lying between them. The germline V gene has CDR1 ENHRY and CDR2 SYGVKD. The CDR3 protein is CAPLGQGRGYTF. The CDR3 coding sequence is TGTGCCCCCCTGGGGCAGGGACGAGGCTACACCTTC.

The chain carries TRBV29-1 and TRBJ2-2; D is uncertain. Germline V gives CDR1 SQVTM, CDR2 ANQGSEA. The CDR3 runs 12 residues. The V end was cut by 0 bases, the J end by 7 bases, with 6 bases between. The CDR3 DNA reads TGCAGCGTTGAAGAAGGAAGCGGGGAGCTGTTTTTT. It translates to CSVEEGSGELFF.

Ten or more counts support this clonotype. The chain links TRBV19 to TRBJ1-3; the D gene is possibly TRBD1 (6 bases). V lost 10 bases, J lost 4 bases, and 17 bases lay in between. The CDR3 sequence is 14 residues long. Germline lookup yields CDR1 LNHDA and CDR2 SQIVND (reference sequence). The CDR3 loop is CATQNREAGNTIYF. In DNA form, the CDR3 reads TGTGCCACCCAGAACAGGGAGGCCGGAAACACCATATATTTT.

The J gene is TRBJ1-2, the V gene TRBV29-1; 7 nucleotides line up with TRBD1. The germline gives CDR1 SQVTM, CDR2 ANQGSEA. CDR3 length equals 12 residues. This CDR3 reads CRLSDRIYGYTF. CDR3 sequence (DNA): TGCAGACTATCGGACAGGATCTATGGCTACACCTTC.

This clonotype has just a few counts. The chain couples TRBV6-5 to TRBJ2-7, with a possible D match to TRBD2 (5 bases). Trimming cost V 0 bases and J 6 bases, with 9 bases left between them. Germline values: CDR1 MNHEY, CDR2 SVGAGI. The CDR3 is made up of 13 amino acids. The CDR3 here is CASSYSPRGEQYF. CDR3 nucleotides: TGTGCCAGCAGTTACTCCCCCCGGGGCGAGCAGTACTTC.

V usage is TRBV29-1 and J usage is TRBJ1-3; maybe TRBD1 (5 bases). Trimming cost V 6 bases and J 7 bases, with 19 bases left between them. The CDR3 has 14 amino acids. The germline gives CDR1 SQVTM, CDR2 ANQGSEA. The CDR3 loop reads CSVTVGPGRNTIYF. DNA for the CDR3: TGCAGCGTGACCGTGGGACCAGGGAGGAACACCATATATTTT.

This clonotype was observed a few times. The chain joins TRBV20-1 to TRBJ1-1; D remains ambiguous. Germline lookup yields CDR1 DFQATT and CDR2 SNEGSKA (reference sequence). V lost 1 base and J lost 0, with 6 bases in between. The CDR3 has 13 amino acids. This CDR3 reads CSARVAVNTEAFF. In DNA, the CDR3 is TGCAGTGCTAGAGTAGCAGTGAACACTGAAGCTTTCTTT.

The rearrangement uses TRBV19 and TRBJ2-7, with 10 bases matching TRBD1. The germline V gene has CDR1 LNHDA and CDR2 SQIVND (reference sequence). Losses at the gene ends were 4 bases for V and 7 bases for J; bases not matched to a gene: 10. CDR3 length: 15 amino acids. CDR3 loop: CASSTSGTGAREQYF. The CDR3, as DNA: TGTGCCAGTAGTACGTCCGGGACAGGGGCTCGAGAGCAGTACTTC.

This clonotype was seen repeatedly, ten times or more. J is TRBJ2-7 and V is TRBV7-2; 9 bases agree with TRBD1. Germline loops: CDR1 SGHTA, CDR2 FQGNSA. The CDR3 consists of 14 residues. The V gene end was trimmed by 4 bases and the J gene end by 6 bases; junction bases not matched to a gene: 7. CDR3 in amino acids: CASSSPKTGGEQYF. CDR3 sequence (DNA): TGTGCCAGCAGCTCACCCAAGACAGGGGGCGAGCAGTACTTC. Together with reference TRBV7-2 and TRBJ2-7, the CDR3 gives the full variable domain: GAGVSQSPSNKVTEKGKDVELRCDPISGHTALYWYRQSLGQGLEFLIYFQGNSAPDKSGLPSDRFSAERTGGSVSTLTIQRTQQEDSAVYLCASSSPKTGGEQYFGPGTRLTVT.

This clonotype was seen many times. This chain connects TRBV2 to TRBJ1-5; 10 bases align to TRBD1. J gave up 4 bases and V 8 bases, and 2 bases lay outside the gene matches. Germline CDR1 is SNHLY and CDR2 is FYNNEI. The CDR3 has 13 amino acids. The CDR3 bases are TGTGCCAGCGGGGACAGGGGAAATCAGCCCCAGCATTTT. Protein sequence: CASGDRGNQPQHF.

This chain links TRBV6-5 with TRBJ2-7; no clear D gene. Trimming removed 2 bases at V and 2 bases at J, with 7 bases between. From germline, CDR1 is MNHEY and CDR2 SVGAGI. The CDR3 is made up of 13 amino acids. CDR3 sequence: CASSYHSTYEQYF. CDR3 sequence (DNA): TGTGCCAGCAGTTACCACAGCACCTACGAGCAGTACTTC.

This clonotype was seen a handful of times. The chain links TRBV9 to TRBJ2-7, with D perhaps TRBD2 (6 bases). V was cut by 0 bases and J by 2 bases, with 18 bases left in between. Germline V lookup: CDR1 SGDLS, CDR2 YYNGEE. The length of the CDR3 is 17 residues. CDR3 sequence (DNA): TGTGCCAGCAGCGTAGGGGCAGGAGGGGAAAGCGCCTACGAGCAGTACTTC. Protein sequence: CASSVGAGGESAYEQYF.